One and the same sample provided the 5 T cell receptor beta chains below, sequenced in a study of glioma-infiltrating T cells after dendritic cell vaccination. Using immunoSEQ multiplex PCR, the repertoire was profiled, and TCRdb retains in-frame clones only, with some absent. The sample comprises under 100,000 clones, around 85% of which are singletons, and 2.5% to 3% rests with the top ten. Sequencing used blood, obtained before dendritic cell vaccination. The receptors stem from a human donor with glioblastoma.

The V call is TRBV10-3, the J call TRBJ2-3, with 7 bases aligning to TRBD2. This CDR3 comprises 16 residues. Germline CDR1 reads ENHRY; CDR2 reads SYGVKD. The V segment lost 3 bases and the J segment 2 bases; nucleotides outside the gene matches: 8. The DNA of the CDR3 is TGTGCCATCAGTGATTTCCGGGACTACCTCACAGATACGCAGTATTTT. Translation gives CAISDFRDYLTDTQYF.

The genes are TRBV5-1 and TRBJ1-1; possible D gene TRBD1, 5 bases. V lost 5 bases, J lost 3 bases, and 14 bases lay in between. The germline V gene has CDR1 SGHRS and CDR2 YFSETQ. The CDR3 runs 14 residues. The CDR3 bases are TGCGCCAGCAGGAGTGGGGGAGGGGACACTGAAGCTTTCTTT. Translating it yields CASRSGGGDTEAFF.

This chain joins TRBV2 and TRBJ1-2, with a weak D call TRBD1 (5 bases). CDR1 is SNHLY, CDR2 FYNNEI, per germline. This CDR3 is built from 16 residues. The V end lost 6 bases, the J end lost 0 bases, and 17 bases lay between the germline ends. DNA of the CDR3: TGTGCCAGCAGAGGAGGGGTTTCTAGTTCTAACTATGGCTACACCTTC. Amino acid sequence: CASRGGVSSSNYGYTF.

The rearrangement joins TRBV4-1 to TRBJ1-4; D is perhaps TRBD1 (5 bases). Germline V gene sequence: CDR1 MGHRA, CDR2 YSYEKL. Trimming left V 0 bases short and J 6 bases short, with 14 bases between. The CDR3 extends over 16 amino acids. Here the CDR3 reads CASSQDRRQPDEKLFF. The CDR3 bases are TGCGCCAGCAGCCAAGATAGACGACAGCCGGATGAAAAACTGTTTTTT.

The chain has TRBV2 and TRBJ1-2; TRBD1 agrees at 7 bases. Losses at the gene ends were 11 bases for V and 5 bases for J; bases not matched to a gene: 8. CDR3 length equals 12 residues. Germline-derived CDR1 and CDR2 are SNHLY and FYNNEI. The CDR3 here is CAGGEQGYGYTF. DNA of the CDR3: TGTGCCGGCGGGGAACAGGGGTATGGCTACACCTTC. Filled out from reference TRBV2 and TRBJ1-2, the complete variable domain reads EPEVTQTPSHQVTQMGQEVILRCVPISNHLYFYWYRQILGQKVEFLVSFYNNEISEKSEIFDDQFSVERPDGSNFTLKIRSTKLEDSAMYFCAGGEQGYGYTFGSGTRLTVV.